The 25 T cell receptor beta chains below were found in one sample sequenced in a study of OX40 agonist ivuxolimab in advanced cancers. Profiled with immunoSEQ multiplex PCR; TCRdb holds only in-frame clones, not every one. The repertoire holds approximately 82,000 clones, with roughly nine tenths as singletons. Sequencing used CD4+ or CD8+ T cells sorted from blood, obtained in a trial of the OX40 agonist ivuxolimab. The receptors originated from an adult with an advanced solid tumor such as melanoma, head and neck, liver or kidney cancer.

This chain joins TRBV5-1 and TRBJ1-1, with D unresolved. Germline assignment: CDR1 SGHRS and CDR2 YFSETQ. The CDR3 has 17 residues. Trimming stripped 0 bases from V and 7 bases from J, with 22 bases between. CDR3 residues: CASSLARGEPGSLEAFF. CDR3 nucleotide sequence: TGCGCCAGCAGCTTGGCCCGCGGCGAACCTGGTTCCCTTGAAGCTTTCTTT.

The chain has TRBV11-2 and TRBJ1-1; D ambiguous. Trimming shortened V by 2 bases and J by 3 bases, and 4 bases separated the two germline ends. The CDR3 loop spans 12 amino acids. CDR1 is SGHAT, CDR2 FQNNGV, per germline. This CDR3 is CASSLPYTEAFF. CDR3 bases: TGTGCCAGCAGCTTACCGTACACTGAAGCTTTCTTT.

The rearrangement links TRBV5-1 to TRBJ2-5; 7 positions agree with TRBD1. In germline, CDR1 is SGHRS, CDR2 YFSETQ. The CDR3 totals 16 residues. J lost 1 base, V lost 4 bases, and 10 bases had no gene match. Written as DNA, the CDR3 is TGCGCCAGCAGCGTGGGACCCACAGGGGCCCAAGAGACCCAGTACTTC. Its translation is CASSVGPTGAQETQYF.

This chain links TRBV5-6 with TRBJ2-3; D uncertain. V was clipped by 0 bases and J by 2 bases, with 16 bases between them. The CDR3 extends over 17 amino acids. The V gene's germline CDR1 is SGHDT and CDR2 YYEEEE. Here the CDR3 DNA reads TGTGCCAGCAGCTTGGCCGCGTCAGGATTTTCCACAGATACGCAGTATTTT. Encoded protein: CASSLAASGFSTDTQYF.

The CDR3 coding sequence is TGTGCCACCAGCAGAGATTACGCCACCGGGGAGCTGTTTTTT. Translation: CATSRDYATGELFF. V usage is TRBV15 and J usage is TRBJ2-2; D not resolved. Deletions cut 0 bases from V and 4 bases from J, with 6 bases between. CDR1 is LNHNV, CDR2 YYDKDF, per germline (reference sequence). The CDR3 has 14 residues. Full variable domain (rest looked up from reference TRBV15 and TRBJ2-2): DAMVIQNPRYQVTQFGKPVTLSCSQTLNHNVMYWYQQKSSQAPKLLFHYYDKDFNNEADTPDNFQSRRPNTSFCFLDIRSPGLGDTAMYLCATSRDYATGELFFGEGSRLTVL.

The gene calls are TRBV5-1 and TRBJ2-3; maybe TRBD2 (5 bases). CDR3 length equals 12 residues. V lost 0 bases and J 6 bases, leaving 5 bases between the germline ends. Germline V gives CDR1 SGHRS, CDR2 YFSETQ. CDR3 in DNA: TGCGCCAGCAGCTTGGTAGCGGATACGCAGTATTTT. Translated, it gives CASSLVADTQYF. The full variable domain, its missing parts supplied by reference TRBV5-1 and TRBJ2-3, is KAGVTQTPRYLIKTRGQQVTLSCSPISGHRSVSWYQQTPGQGLQFLFEYFSETQRNKGNFPGRFSGRQFSNSRSEMNVSTLELGDSALYLCASSLVADTQYFGPGTRLTVL.

J is TRBJ2-7 and V is TRBV18, with TRBD1 identical over 7 bases. Germline V gives CDR1 KGHSH, CDR2 LQKENI. Unmatched junction bases numbered 13, after V lost 8 bases and J lost 3 bases. The CDR3 length is 15 residues. The CDR3 loop reads CASSSGGGAFYEQYF. In DNA form, the CDR3 reads TGTGCCAGCAGTTCAGGGGGTGGGGCCTTCTACGAGCAGTACTTC.

The chain employs TRBV5-4 and TRBJ2-7; D is unresolved. Trimming removed 0 bases at V and 4 bases at J, with 14 bases between. Germline values: CDR1 SGHNT, CDR2 YYREEE (reference sequence). This CDR3 spans 15 amino acids. The CDR3 protein is CASSLGLGDEYEQYF. CDR3 sequence (DNA): TGTGCCAGCAGCTTGGGGCTGGGCGACGAGTACGAGCAGTACTTC. Full variable domain (remainder filled in from reference TRBV5-4 and TRBJ2-7): ETGVTQSPTHLIKTRGQQVTLRCSSQSGHNTVSWYQQALGQGPQFIFQYYREEENGRGNFPPRFSGLQFPNYSSELNVNALELDDSALYLCASSLGLGDEYEQYFGPGTRLTVT.

V gene TRBV18 combines with J gene TRBJ1-2; D is undetermined. CDR3 length: 16 residues. Germline V gene sequence: CDR1 KGHSH, CDR2 LQKENI. Trimming cost V 5 bases and J 0 bases, with 16 bases left between them. Here the CDR3 DNA reads TGTGCCAGCTCAACACAGCCTGGGATTGCTAACTATGGCTACACCTTC. Translated, it gives CASSTQPGIANYGYTF.

The J gene is TRBJ1-2, the V gene TRBV5-1, with D perhaps matching TRBD1 (6 bases). Germline V lookup: CDR1 SGHRS, CDR2 YFSETQ. The V gene lost 0 bases and the J gene lost 5 bases, with 11 bases spanning the gap. CDR3 length: 14 residues. CDR3 residues: CASSLGDKSYGYTF. The DNA for the CDR3 is TGCGCCAGCAGCTTGGGGGACAAGTCTTATGGCTACACCTTC.

The chain uses TRBV5-1 and TRBJ2-2; 8 positions match TRBD1. CDR3 length equals 16 residues. Germline V lookup: CDR1 SGHRS, CDR2 YFSETQ. The J segment lost 3 bases and the V segment lost 5 bases, leaving 9 bases of the junction unmatched. The CDR3 DNA sequence: TGCGCCAGCAGTCATCAGACAGGGGAATACACCGGGGAGCTGTTTTTT. Protein sequence: CASSHQTGEYTGELFF.

A word on this clone: The sample carries other DNA sequences with the same CDR3. The rearrangement uses TRBV7-9 and TRBJ2-7; no firm D call. CDR3 length equals 14 residues. Deletions cut 5 bases from V and 0 bases from J, with 11 bases between. The germline V gene has CDR1 SEHNR and CDR2 FQNEAQ (reference sequence). CDR3 sequence reads: CASSPPTGSYEQYF. The CDR3 coding sequence is TGTGCCAGCAGCCCCCCCACCGGCTCCTACGAGCAGTACTTC.

The CDR3 region is CASSRPGTGVTEAFF. The CDR3 DNA reads as TGTGCCAGCAGTCGACCCGGGACAGGGGTCACTGAAGCTTTCTTT. V and J are TRBV28 and TRBJ1-1; 10 bases align to TRBD1. Unmatched junction bases numbered 7, after V lost 5 bases and J lost 4 bases. Germline V lookup: CDR1 MDHEN, CDR2 SYDVKM. The CDR3 runs to 15 residues.

A note on this clone: Mismatch with germline at one junction end may stem from a read error. The rearrangement uses TRBV6-1 and TRBJ1-2; 9 nucleotides agree with TRBD1. Germline V lookup: CDR1 MNHNS, CDR2 SASEGT. The CDR3 contains 17 residues. The CDR3 bases are TGTGCCAGCAGTGAAGCTATGACCGGGACAGGGTACTACGGCTACACCTTC. Protein sequence: CASSEAMTGTGYYGYTF.

The rearrangement links TRBV9 to TRBJ2-5, with a weak D call TRBD2 (6 bases). The end of the DNA aligns better with TRBJ2-7, so the J call may be wrong. The CDR3 sequence is 12 residues long. Per germline, CDR1 SGDLS and CDR2 YYNGEE. The CDR3 DNA is TGTGCCAGCAGCCCGACTAGGGACGAGCAGTACTTC. Its protein product is CASSPTRDEQYF.

The V gene is TRBV5-1, the J gene TRBJ2-5; D is possibly TRBD1 (5 bases). Per the germline V gene, CDR1 is SGHRS and CDR2 is YFSETQ. The V and J ends lost 3 bases and 4 bases respectively, with 10 bases between them. The CDR3 has 13 amino acids. Here the CDR3 DNA reads TGCGCCAGCAGCTGGCAAGGGGCAGAGACCCAGTACTTC. Translation gives CASSWQGAETQYF.

V is TRBV19 and J is TRBJ2-7; either TRBD1 or TRBD2 may fit D (5 bases each). The CDR3 loop spans 13 amino acids. Trimming took 6 bases from V and 0 from J, leaving 9 bases between them. Germline CDR1 LNHDA, CDR2 SQIVND (reference sequence). The CDR3 region has the DNA TGTGCCAGTAGGGCAGGGAGCTCCTACGAGCAGTACTTC. This sequence encodes CASRAGSSYEQYF.

This sequence joins TRBV5-4 and TRBJ1-2, with 9 positions matching TRBD1. In germline, CDR1 is SGHNT, CDR2 YYREEE (reference sequence). With V trimmed by 3 bases and J by 7 bases, 10 bases remained unmatched. The CDR3 is 15 amino acids. The DNA of the CDR3 is TGTGCCAGCAGCTCGGGACAGGGAATCTATGGTGGCTACACCTTC. The encoded protein is CASSSGQGIYGGYTF.

The J gene is TRBJ1-5, the V gene TRBV18, with TRBD1 identical over 8 bases. The CDR3 covers 13 residues. The V gene end was trimmed by 3 bases and the J gene end by 7 bases; junction bases not matched to a gene: 2. CDR1 is KGHSH and CDR2 is LQKENI in the germline V gene. The CDR3 reads CASSPDREQPQHF. CDR3 DNA: TGTGCCAGCTCACCGGACAGGGAGCAGCCCCAGCATTTT.

V and J are TRBV11-2 and TRBJ2-3; no firm D call. The CDR3 is 11 amino acids. Germline V gene sequence: CDR1 SGHAT, CDR2 FQNNGV. V lost 4 bases to trimming and J lost 3 bases, with 2 bases between them. CDR3 nucleotides: TGTGCCAGCAGCTCGACAGATACGCAGTATTTT. Translated, it gives CASSSTDTQYF.

V and J are TRBV2 and TRBJ1-2; a weak D match, TRBD1 (6 bases). Trimming shortened V by 4 bases and J by 4 bases, and 19 bases separated the two germline ends. The CDR3 totals 16 residues. Per germline, CDR1 SNHLY and CDR2 FYNNEI. This chain's CDR3 is CASSATGAGAFYGYTF. The CDR3 DNA sequence: TGTGCCAGCAGTGCTACCGGGGCAGGGGCATTCTATGGCTACACCTTC.

This clone was found a few times. This chain uses TRBV6-6 with TRBJ2-7; 8 bases line up with TRBD2. Germline CDR1 and CDR2: MNHNY and SVGAGI (reference sequence). Losses at the gene ends were 8 bases for V and 0 bases for J; bases not matched to a gene: 6. The CDR3 is made up of 14 amino acids. The DNA for the CDR3 is TGTGCCAGCGGTAGCGGGGTTAGCTCCTACGAGCAGTACTTC. This encodes CASGSGVSSYEQYF.

V usage is TRBV11-3 and J usage is TRBJ2-7; 8 nucleotides align to TRBD1. The CDR3 loop spans 14 amino acids. The V and J ends lost 2 bases and 2 bases, in that order; junction bases with no gene match: 2. Germline-derived CDR1 and CDR2 are SGHNT and YENEEA. The DNA of the CDR3 is TGTGCCAGCAGCTTAAGGGACAGGCCCTACGAGCAGTACTTC. Amino acids: CASSLRDRPYEQYF.

CDR3 DNA sequence: TGTGCCAGCGCTCAACGGACAGCGGTTTCCCAAGAGACCCAGTACTTC. Amino acid sequence: CASAQRTAVSQETQYF. The V and J genes are TRBV27 and TRBJ2-5, with D perhaps matching TRBD1 (6 bases). The germline gives CDR1 MNHEY, CDR2 SMNVEV (reference sequence). V was pared by 8 bases and J by 1 base, with 20 bases between. The length of the CDR3 is 16 residues.

V usage is TRBV7-9 and J usage is TRBJ2-3, with 8 positions matching TRBD1. From germline, CDR1 is SEHNR and CDR2 FQNEAQ (reference sequence). J lost 4 bases, V lost 5 bases, and 8 bases had no gene match. CDR3 length equals 15 residues. CDR3 amino acids: CASSLTRQGPDTQYF. The CDR3, as DNA: TGTGCCAGCAGCCTTACCAGACAGGGGCCAGATACGCAGTATTTT.